This T cell receptor beta chain was sequenced in a study of blood T cell repertoires in COVID-19. Germline CDR1 KGHDR, CDR2 SFDVKD. This CDR3 has 13 residues. Deletions cut 5 bases from V and 2 bases from J, with 8 bases between. The protocol was immunoSEQ multiplex PCR, while the TCRdb copy is restricted to in-frame clones and leaves out a portion. The sample shows approximately 230,000 clones, about four fifths of them seen only once. The chain joins TRBV24-1 to TRBJ2-5; D possibly corresponds to TRBD1 (6 bases). The sample was peripheral blood. This receptor was identified in a man older than 75 with acute or convalescent COVID-19. The CDR3 DNA reads as TGTGCCACCAGTGTTGGACAGCAAGAGACCCAGTACTTC. Translating it yields CATSVGQQETQYF.